Below, 15 T cell receptor beta chains from the same sample are listed, as sequenced in a study of CD8 T cells in ankylosing spondylitis. The study, taken as a whole, reports: Roughly eight highly homologous variants made up a TCR beta motif that seemed to typify ankylosing spondylitis blood.

The antigens these receptors bind are not known. Via MiXCR, TCRdb re-called the 5' RACE reads, giving one row per CDR3 protein. The sample gives about 390,000 distinct CDR3 sequences, 20% to 25% of which show up once; roughly a sixth is in the top ten. Sequencing was carried out using blood, either unsorted or a sorted T cell fraction (not recorded which). The receptors come from a male donor with ankylosing spondylitis.

This clonotype was seen at least ten times. The rearrangement joins TRBV11-2 to TRBJ1-2, with 9 nucleotides matching TRBD1. CDR1 SGHAT and CDR2 FQNNGV come from the germline V gene. The CDR3 covers 16 residues. V dropped 5 bases and J dropped 8; count of bases not matched to a gene: 15. The CDR3 DNA sequence: TGTGCCAGCAGCCCATCGGGACAGGGCACGTATGGCGGCTACACCTTC. Residues: CASSPSGQGTYGGYTF.

The chain employs TRBV7-2 and TRBJ2-7; 9 nucleotides align to TRBD2. This CDR3 is built from 17 residues. Germline V gene sequence: CDR1 SGHTA, CDR2 FQGNSA. Unmatched junction bases numbered 14, after V lost 4 bases and J lost 4 bases. The CDR3 here is CASSSLGKGLAMYEQYF. In nucleotides, the CDR3 is TGTGCCAGCAGCTCTCTAGGTAAAGGACTAGCGATGTACGAGCAGTACTTC.

This clonotype has a handful of counts. The gene calls are TRBV2 and TRBJ2-5; 9 nucleotides agree with TRBD1. The germline V gene encodes CDR1 SNHLY and CDR2 FYNNEI. V trimming: 6 bases; J trimming: 2 bases; junction bases outside the gene matches: 4. The CDR3 is 14 amino acids. The CDR3 region is CASRADRGQETQYF. The CDR3 DNA is TGTGCCAGCAGAGCGGACAGGGGACAAGAGACCCAGTACTTC.

This clonotype was seen more than once but under ten times. The rearrangement links TRBV20-1 to TRBJ2-7; D remains ambiguous. Per the germline V gene, CDR1 is DFQATT and CDR2 is SNEGSKA (reference sequence). V gave up 3 bases and J gave up 3 bases, with 18 bases separating them. There are 15 residues in the CDR3. For the CDR3, the DNA is TGCAGTGCTAGCGCCCTCGGACGGAGAATCTACGAGCAGTACTTC. Translation: CSASALGRRIYEQYF.

This chain uses TRBV13 with TRBJ2-1; a possible D gene is TRBD1 (6 bases). The CDR3 length is 17 residues. From germline, CDR1 is PRHDT and CDR2 FYEKMQ (reference sequence). Trimming removed 5 bases from V and 6 bases from J, with 23 bases in between. DNA of the CDR3: TGTGCCAGCAGCCCAGATCTTGGGACACCCACCCCCAATGAGCAGTTCTTC. Protein sequence: CASSPDLGTPTPNEQFF.

The sample holds many counts of this clonotype. The rearrangement links TRBV6-2 or TRBV6-3 to TRBJ2-2; TRBD1 matches at 10 bases. The germline V gene encodes CDR1 MNHEY and CDR2 SVGEGT. V lost 2 bases, J lost 3 bases, and 0 bases stayed unmatched. The CDR3 sequence is 15 residues long. The CDR3 nucleotides read TGTGCCAGCAGTTACGGGACAGGGGACACCGGGGAGCTGTTTTTT. It yields the protein CASSYGTGDTGELFF.

This clonotype showed up just a few times. The V gene is TRBV20-1, the J gene TRBJ1-2; D remains ambiguous. V was shortened by 2 bases and J by 3 bases, with 10 bases between the two germline ends. This CDR3 is built from 13 residues. Germline V lookup: CDR1 DFQATT, CDR2 SNEGSKA (reference sequence). The CDR3 is CSARPLGDYGYTF. In DNA, the CDR3 is TGCAGTGCTAGACCGCTGGGCGACTATGGCTACACCTTC.

This clonotype was picked up a small number of times. The chain joins TRBV6-2 or TRBV6-3 to TRBJ2-2; 11 nucleotides line up with TRBD2. The length of the CDR3 is 16 residues. Losses at the gene ends were 6 bases for V and 4 bases for J; bases not matched to a gene: 7. The germline V gene has CDR1 MNHEY and CDR2 SVGEGT. CDR3 sequence (DNA): TGTGCCAGCAGCCTTGTAACTAGCGGGAGCACCGGGGAGCTGTTTTTT. Protein product: CASSLVTSGSTGELFF.

This clonotype showed up just a few times. The chain recombines TRBV5-1 with TRBJ1-4, with TRBD1 as a possible D gene (5 bases). Trimming took 3 bases from V and 8 from J, leaving 14 bases between them. This CDR3 has 14 residues. CDR1 and CDR2 from the germline V gene are SGHRS and YFSETQ. The CDR3 loop reads CASSSISREEKLFF. DNA of the CDR3: TGCGCCAGCAGCTCAATATCCAGGGAGGAAAAACTGTTTTTT. Together with reference TRBV5-1 and TRBJ1-4, the CDR3 gives the full variable domain: KAGVTQTPRYLIKTRGQQVTLSCSPISGHRSVSWYQQTPGQGLQFLFEYFSETQRNKGNFPGRFSGRQFSNSRSEMNVSTLELGDSALYLCASSSISREEKLFFGSGTQLSVL.

The chain is built from TRBV5-5 and TRBJ1-3; 8 nucleotides match TRBD1. The CDR3 extends over 18 amino acids. Germline CDR1 is SGHKS and CDR2 is YYEKEE (reference sequence). V gave up 4 bases and J gave up 0 bases; unmatched junction bases: 12. CDR3 protein: CASSSRTGLAPSGNTIYF. The CDR3 DNA reads TGTGCCAGCAGCAGCCGGACAGGGCTTGCGCCCTCTGGAAACACCATATATTTT.

This clonotype was observed a handful of times. This rearrangement joins TRBV5-1 to TRBJ1-5; 7 nucleotides align to TRBD1. With V trimmed by 8 bases and J by 7 bases, 15 bases remained unmatched. Looked up from germline, CDR1 is SGHRS and CDR2 is YFSETQ. The CDR3 is made up of 15 amino acids. CDR3 in amino acids: CASPFLTGISQPQHF. For the CDR3, the DNA is TGCGCCAGTCCCTTTTTGACAGGGATCAGCCAGCCCCAGCATTTT.

This rearrangement joins TRBV6-1 to TRBJ2-1, with D maybe TRBD2 (6 bases). Germline V gives CDR1 MNHNS, CDR2 SASEGT. V lost 6 bases and J 4 bases, leaving 19 bases between the germline ends. The CDR3 contains 16 residues. CDR3 coding DNA: TGTGCCAGCAGCGAAACGTTCGGGAGAGGTTACAATGAGCAGTTCTTC. This translates into CASSETFGRGYNEQFF.

The V call is TRBV3-1, the J call TRBJ1-1; the D is unclear. V was trimmed by 0 bases and J by 2 bases, leaving 7 bases between them. The germline V gene has CDR1 LGHDT and CDR2 YNNKEL (reference sequence). The CDR3 spans 14 residues. The CDR3 nucleotides read TGTGCCAGCAGCCAAGAAACGACCAACACTGAAGCTTTCTTT. Amino acids: CASSQETTNTEAFF.

The chain joins TRBV19 to TRBJ2-1; D unresolved. Trimming took off 9 bases at V and 1 base at J, with 13 bases between the two ends. Germline V gene data show CDR1 as LNHDA and CDR2 as SQIVND (reference sequence). CDR3 length equals 14 residues. The DNA of the CDR3 is TGTGCCAGCAGTCCCGGAAATTCCTACAATGAGCAGTTCTTC. This codes for CASSPGNSYNEQFF.

The V call is TRBV3-1, the J call TRBJ2-3; TRBD2 matches 10 bases. CDR3 size: 17 residues. Trimming at V came to 1 base and at J to 4 bases, leaving 8 bases not matched to a gene. Germline V CDR1 and CDR2: LGHDT, YNNKEL (reference sequence). CDR3 in DNA: TGTGCCAGCAGCCAAGGAATAACTAGCGGGGTGGCAGATACGCAGTATTTT. It translates to CASSQGITSGVADTQYF.